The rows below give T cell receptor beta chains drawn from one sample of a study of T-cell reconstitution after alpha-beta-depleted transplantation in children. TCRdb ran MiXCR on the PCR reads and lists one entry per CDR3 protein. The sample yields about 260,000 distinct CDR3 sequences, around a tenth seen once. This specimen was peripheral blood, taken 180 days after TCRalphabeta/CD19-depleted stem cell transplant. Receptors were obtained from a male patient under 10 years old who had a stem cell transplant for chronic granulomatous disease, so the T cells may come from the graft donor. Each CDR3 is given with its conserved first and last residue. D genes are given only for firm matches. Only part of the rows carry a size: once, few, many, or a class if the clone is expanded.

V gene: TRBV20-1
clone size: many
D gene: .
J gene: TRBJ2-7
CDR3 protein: CSATQADSYEQYF
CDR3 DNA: TGCAGTGCCACCCAGGCAGACTCCTACGAGCAGTACTTC

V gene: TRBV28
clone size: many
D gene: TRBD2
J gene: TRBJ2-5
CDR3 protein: CASSSGGKETQYF
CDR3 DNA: TGTGCCAGCAGTTCGGGGGGAAAAGAGACCCAGTACTTC

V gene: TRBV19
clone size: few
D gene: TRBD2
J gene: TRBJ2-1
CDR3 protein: CASSFRGGRGYNEQFF
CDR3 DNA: TGTGCCAGTAGTTTTCGGGGCGGGAGGGGGTACAATGAGCAGTTCTTC

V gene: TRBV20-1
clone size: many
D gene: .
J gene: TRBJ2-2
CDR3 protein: CSARDRWGDTGELFF
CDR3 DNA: TGCAGTGCTAGAGATCGGTGGGGGGACACCGGGGAGCTGTTTTTT

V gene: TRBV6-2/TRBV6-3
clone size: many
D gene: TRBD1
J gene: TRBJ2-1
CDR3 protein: CASSWDRVQNEQFF
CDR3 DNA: TGTGCCAGCAGCTGGGACAGGGTTCAGAATGAGCAGTTCTTC

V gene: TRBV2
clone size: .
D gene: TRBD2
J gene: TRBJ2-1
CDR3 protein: CAIYPARGTGTRGINEQFF
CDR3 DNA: TGTGCCATCTATCCAGCGCGCGGGACCGGGACTAGGGGGATCAATGAGCAGTTCTTC

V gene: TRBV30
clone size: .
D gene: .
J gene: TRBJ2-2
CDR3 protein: CAWSRQGRGTGELFF
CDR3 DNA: TGTGCCTGGAGTCGGCAGGGACGAGGCACCGGGGAGCTGTTTTTT

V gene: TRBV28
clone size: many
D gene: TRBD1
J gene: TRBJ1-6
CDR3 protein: CASSLLRDRGHSPLHF
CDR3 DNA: TGTGCCAGCAGTTTATTGCGGGACAGGGGGCACTCACCCCTCCACTTT

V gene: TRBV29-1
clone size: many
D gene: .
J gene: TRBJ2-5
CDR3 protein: CSVRGRETQYF
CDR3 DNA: TGCAGCGTTCGCGGGCGAGAGACCCAGTACTTC

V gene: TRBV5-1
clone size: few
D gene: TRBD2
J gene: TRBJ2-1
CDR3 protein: CASSLTSGSDNEQFF
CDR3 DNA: TGCGCCAGCAGCCTGACTAGCGGGAGCGACAATGAGCAGTTCTTC

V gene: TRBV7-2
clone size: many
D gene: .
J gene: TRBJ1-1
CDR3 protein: CASSLELGSNTEAFF
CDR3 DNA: TGTGCCAGCAGCTTAGAGTTGGGCTCCAACACTGAAGCTTTCTTT

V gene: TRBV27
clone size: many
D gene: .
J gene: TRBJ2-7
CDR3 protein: CASSPLGQQYHEQYF
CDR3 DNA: TGTGCCAGCAGTCCTCTAGGACAGCAATACCACGAGCAGTACTTC

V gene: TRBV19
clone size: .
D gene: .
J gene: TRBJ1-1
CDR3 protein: CAARVMGGGLAEAFF
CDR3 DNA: TGTGCCGCCAGGGTGATGGGAGGGGGTCTTGCTGAAGCTTTCTTT

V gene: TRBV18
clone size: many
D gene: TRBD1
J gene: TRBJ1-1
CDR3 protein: CASSPYQLTGGLAEAFF
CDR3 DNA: TGTGCCAGCTCACCATATCAGTTAACAGGGGGTTTGGCTGAAGCTTTCTTT

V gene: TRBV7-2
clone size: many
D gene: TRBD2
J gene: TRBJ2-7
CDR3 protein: CASSPRTSVSYEQYF
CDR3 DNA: TGTGCCAGCAGCCCCCGGACTAGCGTAAGCTACGAGCAGTACTTC

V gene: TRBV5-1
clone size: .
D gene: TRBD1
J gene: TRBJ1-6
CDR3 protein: CASSLSQGVYSPLHF
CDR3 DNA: TGCGCCAGCAGCTTGAGCCAGGGGGTTTACTCACCCCTCCACTTT

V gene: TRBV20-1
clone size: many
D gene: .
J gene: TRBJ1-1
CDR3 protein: CSATFTEAFF
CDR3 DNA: TGCAGTGCTACCTTCACTGAAGCTTTCTTT

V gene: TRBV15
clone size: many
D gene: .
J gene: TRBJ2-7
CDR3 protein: CATSNLWWEQYF
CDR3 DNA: TGTGCCACCAGCAACCTATGGTGGGAGCAGTACTTC

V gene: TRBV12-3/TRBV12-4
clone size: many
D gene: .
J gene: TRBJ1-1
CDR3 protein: CASSHPGQPNTEAFF
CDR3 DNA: TGTGCCAGCAGCCACCCTGGACAGCCGAACACTGAAGCTTTCTTT

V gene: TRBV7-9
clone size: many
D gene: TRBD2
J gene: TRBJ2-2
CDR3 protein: CASSSRTSGSVSGELFF
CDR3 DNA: TGTGCCAGCAGCTCCAGGACTAGCGGGAGTGTGTCCGGGGAGCTGTTTTTT

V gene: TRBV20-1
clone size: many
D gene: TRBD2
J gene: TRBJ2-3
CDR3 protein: CSARGPSGRGTDTQYF
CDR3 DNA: TGCAGTGCTAGAGGTCCTAGCGGGAGGGGGACAGATACGCAGTATTTT

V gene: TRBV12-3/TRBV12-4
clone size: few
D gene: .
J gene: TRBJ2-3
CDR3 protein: CASSLRLTRTDTQYF
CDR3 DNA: TGTGCCAGCAGTTTGCGCCTTACTCGCACAGATACGCAGTATTTT

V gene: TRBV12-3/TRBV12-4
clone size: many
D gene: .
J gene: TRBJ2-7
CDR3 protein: CASSLWDNYEQYF
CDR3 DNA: TGTGCCAGCAGTTTATGGGACAACTACGAGCAGTACTTC

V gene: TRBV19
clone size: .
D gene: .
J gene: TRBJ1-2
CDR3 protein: CASSGPQERLPYGYTF
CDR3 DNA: TGTGCCAGTAGTGGACCACAGGAACGCCTACCCTATGGCTACACCTTC

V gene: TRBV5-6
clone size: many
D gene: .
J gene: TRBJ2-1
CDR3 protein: CASSGWVGDLNEQFF
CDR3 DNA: TGTGCCAGCAGCGGATGGGTGGGGGATCTCAATGAGCAGTTCTTC

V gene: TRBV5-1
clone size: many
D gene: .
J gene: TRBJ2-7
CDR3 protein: CASSLVAKHPYEQYF
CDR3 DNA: TGCGCCAGCAGCTTGGTTGCGAAACATCCCTACGAGCAGTACTTC

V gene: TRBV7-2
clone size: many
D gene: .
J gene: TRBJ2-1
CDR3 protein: CASTAQYNEQFF
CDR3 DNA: TGTGCCAGCACAGCACAATACAATGAGCAGTTCTTC

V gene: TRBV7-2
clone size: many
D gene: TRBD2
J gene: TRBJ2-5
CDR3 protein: CASSPRALAGADQYF
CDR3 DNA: TGTGCCAGCAGCCCCAGGGCTCTAGCGGGGGCCGACCAGTACTTC

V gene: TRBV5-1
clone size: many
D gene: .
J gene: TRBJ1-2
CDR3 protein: CASSPRDTNYGYTF
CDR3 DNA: TGCGCCAGCAGCCCCCGGGACACCAACTATGGCTACACCTTC

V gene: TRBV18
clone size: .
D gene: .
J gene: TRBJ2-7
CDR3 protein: CASSPPVRPYEQYF
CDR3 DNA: TGTGCCAGCTCACCACCGGTAAGGCCCTACGAGCAGTACTTC

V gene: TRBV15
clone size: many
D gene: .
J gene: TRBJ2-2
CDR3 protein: CATSRVSGELFF
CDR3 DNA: TGTGCCACCAGCAGAGTTTCCGGGGAGCTGTTTTTT

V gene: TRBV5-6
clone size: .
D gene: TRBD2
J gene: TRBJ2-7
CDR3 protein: CASSLEASGPYEQYF
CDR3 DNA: TGTGCCAGCAGCTTGGAAGCTAGCGGACCTTACGAGCAGTACTTC

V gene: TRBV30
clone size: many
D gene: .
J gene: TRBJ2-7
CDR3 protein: CAWSVDLASYEQYF
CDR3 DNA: TGTGCCTGGAGTGTAGATTTGGCCTCCTACGAGCAGTACTTC

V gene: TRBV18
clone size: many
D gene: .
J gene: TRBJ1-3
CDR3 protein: CASSPPSGFGNTIYF
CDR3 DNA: TGTGCCAGCTCACCACCGTCAGGTTTTGGAAACACCATATATTTT

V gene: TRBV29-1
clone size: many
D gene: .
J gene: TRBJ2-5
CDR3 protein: CSVPKTDNQETQYF
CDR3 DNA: TGCAGCGTTCCTAAAACAGACAACCAAGAGACCCAGTACTTC

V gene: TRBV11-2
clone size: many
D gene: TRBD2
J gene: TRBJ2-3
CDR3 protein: CASSPLGRERRDTQYF
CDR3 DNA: TGTGCCAGCAGCCCCCTCGGGCGGGAGCGGAGAGATACGCAGTATTTT

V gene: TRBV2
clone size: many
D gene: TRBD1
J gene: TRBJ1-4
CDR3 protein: CASSEDRGKLFF
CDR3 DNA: TGTGCCAGCAGTGAAGACAGGGGGAAACTGTTTTTT

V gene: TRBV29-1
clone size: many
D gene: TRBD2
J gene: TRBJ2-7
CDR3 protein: CSVVDSGSSYEQYF
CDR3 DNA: TGCAGCGTTGTCGATAGCGGGAGCTCCTACGAGCAGTACTTC

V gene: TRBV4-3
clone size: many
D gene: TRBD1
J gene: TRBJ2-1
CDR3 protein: CASSPSLTGGSYNEQFF
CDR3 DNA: TGCGCCAGCAGCCCGAGCTTAACAGGGGGGTCCTACAATGAGCAGTTCTTC

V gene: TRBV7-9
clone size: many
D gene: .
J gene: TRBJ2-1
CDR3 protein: CASSLAPGSNEQFF
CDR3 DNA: TGTGCCAGCAGCTTAGCTCCGGGGTCAAATGAGCAGTTCTTC

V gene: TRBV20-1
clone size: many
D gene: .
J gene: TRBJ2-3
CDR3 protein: CSVSAPSTDTQYF
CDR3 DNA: TGCAGTGTGTCAGCACCCAGCACAGATACGCAGTATTTT

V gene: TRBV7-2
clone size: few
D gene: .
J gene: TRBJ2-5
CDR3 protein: CASSHSQRSFQETQYF
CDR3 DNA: TGTGCCAGCAGCCACTCGCAGCGGAGCTTTCAAGAGACCCAGTACTTC

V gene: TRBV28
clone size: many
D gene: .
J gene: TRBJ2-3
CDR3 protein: CASRRAGGTDTQYF
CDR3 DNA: TGTGCCAGCAGGAGGGCCGGGGGCACAGATACGCAGTATTTT

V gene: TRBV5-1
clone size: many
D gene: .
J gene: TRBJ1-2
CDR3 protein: CASSPGTSLNYGYTF
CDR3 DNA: TGCGCCAGCAGCCCAGGGACTTCCCTAAACTATGGCTACACCTTC

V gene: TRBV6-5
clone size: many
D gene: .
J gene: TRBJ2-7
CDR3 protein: CASSRNQGVAYEQYF
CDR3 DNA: TGTGCCAGCAGCCGTAACCAGGGAGTGGCCTACGAGCAGTACTTC

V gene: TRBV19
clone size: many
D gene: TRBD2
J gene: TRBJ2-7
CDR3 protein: CASSTTSGRDSEQYF
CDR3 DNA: TGTGCCAGTAGTACTACTAGCGGGAGGGATTCCGAGCAGTACTTC

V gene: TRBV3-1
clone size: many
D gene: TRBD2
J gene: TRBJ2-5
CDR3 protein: CASSQGTPGGGETQYF
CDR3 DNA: TGTGCCAGCAGCCAAGGAACCCCCGGCGGGGGAGAGACCCAGTACTTC

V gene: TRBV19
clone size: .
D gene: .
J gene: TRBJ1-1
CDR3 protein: CASSFAMNTEAFF
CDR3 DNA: TGTGCCAGTAGTTTTGCCATGAACACTGAAGCTTTCTTT

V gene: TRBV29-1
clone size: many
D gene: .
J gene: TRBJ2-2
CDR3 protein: CSAEATWAGELFF
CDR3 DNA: TGCAGCGCCGAGGCCACCTGGGCCGGGGAGCTGTTTTTT

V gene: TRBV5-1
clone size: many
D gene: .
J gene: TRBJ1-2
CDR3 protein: CASSSEGQLRYTF
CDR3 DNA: TGCGCCAGCAGCTCAGAAGGACAGTTGCGCTACACCTTC

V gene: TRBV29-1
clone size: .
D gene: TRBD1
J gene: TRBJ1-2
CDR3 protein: CSVGLDRAYGYTF
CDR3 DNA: TGCAGCGTTGGTCTGGACAGGGCTTATGGCTACACCTTC

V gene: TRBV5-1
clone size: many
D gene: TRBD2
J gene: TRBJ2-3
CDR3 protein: CASSRVAGGGTDTQYF
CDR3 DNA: TGCGCCAGCAGCCGCGTAGCGGGGGGAGGCACAGATACGCAGTATTTT

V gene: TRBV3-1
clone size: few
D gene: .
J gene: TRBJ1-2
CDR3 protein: CASSQVLGPYGYTF
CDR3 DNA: TGTGCCAGCAGCCAAGTTCTGGGGCCCTATGGCTACACCTTC

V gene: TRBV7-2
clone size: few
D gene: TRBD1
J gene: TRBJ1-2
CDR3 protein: CASSLAQGAGGYTF
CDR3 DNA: TGTGCCAGCAGCTTAGCCCAGGGGGCTGGTGGCTACACCTTC

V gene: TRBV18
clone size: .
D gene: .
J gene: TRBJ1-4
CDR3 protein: CASSLDRSTNEKLFF
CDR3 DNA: TGTGCCAGCTCACTCGACAGGTCAACTAATGAAAAACTGTTTTTT

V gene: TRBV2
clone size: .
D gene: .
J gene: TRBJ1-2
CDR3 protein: CASSEGRGNYGYTF
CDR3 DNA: TGTGCCAGCAGTGAAGGAAGGGGGAACTATGGCTACACCTTC

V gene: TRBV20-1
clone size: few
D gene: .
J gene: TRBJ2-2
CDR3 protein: CSARFPNTGELFF
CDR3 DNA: TGCAGTGCTAGATTCCCGAACACCGGGGAGCTGTTTTTT

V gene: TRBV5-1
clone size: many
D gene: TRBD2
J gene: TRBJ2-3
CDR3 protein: CASFPRSTSGYTDTQYF
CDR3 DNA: TGCGCCAGTTTCCCTCGGTCGACTAGCGGGTACACAGATACGCAGTATTTT